This TCR beta chain was recorded in a study of blood T cell repertoires in COVID-19. As for the study in general: The analysed material was cDNA or gDNA that came from T cells, B-cell-depleted T cells, or PBMCs.

V shed 11 bases and J 3 bases; nucleotides not matched to a gene: 7. This CDR3 spans 15 amino acids. Per the germline V gene, CDR1 is LNHDA and CDR2 is SQIVND (reference sequence). Measured with immunoSEQ multiplex PCR; TCRdb has only the in-frame clones, and not every one. Of some 530,000 clones detected, 88% appear once; the ten largest clones hold more than 7.5%. This TCR was recovered from an older woman who had recovered from COVID-19. The source material was PBMCs or T cells enriched from blood (not recorded which). The J gene is TRBJ2-6, the V gene TRBV19; 10 bases fit TRBD1. CDR3 nucleotides: TGTGCCTCTCGGGACAGGGGAAATGGGGCCAACGTCCTGACTTTC. Protein product: CASRDRGNGANVLTF.